The clone carrying this T cell receptor beta chain appeared a single time. The sample comes from a study of CD8+CD57+ T cells in acquired aplastic anemia. Germline values: CDR1 SEHNR, CDR2 FQNEAQ (reference sequence). With 4 bases clipped from V and 2 bases from J, the junction kept 7 bases outside the gene matches. The CDR3 is made up of 16 amino acids. Genomic DNA acted as the template from which TCR beta VDJ combination and CDR3 sequence profiling were carried out. One entry per CDR3 protein, called by TCRdb with MiXCR from the reads. This sample has 150,000 to 200,000 distinct CDR3 sequences, with under 75% found just once.

Sequenced sample: sorted CD4+, CD8+, or CD8+CD57+ T cells (not recorded which) from PBMCs. The source of this sequence is a human donor in good health. This chain connects TRBV7-9 to TRBJ2-5, with 10 bases that match TRBD2. The CDR3 sequence: CASSWDSGGLQETQYF. As DNA, the CDR3 is TGTGCCAGCAGCTGGGATAGCGGGGGGCTTCAAGAGACCCAGTACTTC.